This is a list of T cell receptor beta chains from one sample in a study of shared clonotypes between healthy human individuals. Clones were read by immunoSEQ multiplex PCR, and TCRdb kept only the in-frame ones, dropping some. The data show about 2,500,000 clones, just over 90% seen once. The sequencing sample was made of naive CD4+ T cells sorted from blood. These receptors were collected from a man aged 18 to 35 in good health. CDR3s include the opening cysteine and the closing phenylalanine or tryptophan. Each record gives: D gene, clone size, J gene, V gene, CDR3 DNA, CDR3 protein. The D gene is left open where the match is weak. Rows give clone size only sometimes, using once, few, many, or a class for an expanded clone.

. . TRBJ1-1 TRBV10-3 TGTGCCATCAGTGACTCCCTGACAGATAACACTGAAGCTTTCTTT CAISDSLTDNTEAFF
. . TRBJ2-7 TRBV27 TGTGCCAGCAGTTTCAGTCTGCCGGGACGGGGGCGGCAGTACTTC CASSFSLPGRGRQYF
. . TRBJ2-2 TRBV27 TGTGCCAGCAGTTTGGGACTTTCCGGCGGGGAGCTGTTTTTT CASSLGLSGGELFF
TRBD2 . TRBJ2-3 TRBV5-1 TGCGCCAGCAGCTTGGTAGCGGGGGAGACAGATACGCAGTATTTT CASSLVAGETDTQYF
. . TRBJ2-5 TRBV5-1 TGCGCCAGCAGCTTGGCAGGTTCCCAAGAGACCCAGTACTTC CASSLAGSQETQYF
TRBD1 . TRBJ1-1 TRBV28 TGTGCCAGCAGAATGAAAGGGGGCGAACCTGAAGCTTTCTTT CASRMKGGEPEAFF
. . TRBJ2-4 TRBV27 TGTGCCAGCAGCTTGACCCGGGACATACTAGCCAAAAACATTCAGTACTTC CASSLTRDILAKNIQYF
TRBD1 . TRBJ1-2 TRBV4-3 TGCGCCAGCAGCCAAGAAGGGACAGGGAGCCCCTATGGCTACACCTTC CASSQEGTGSPYGYTF
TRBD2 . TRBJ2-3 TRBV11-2 TGTGCCAGCATCTTGAACGGGTGGGGGGGAAGAATAGATACGCAGTATTTT CASILNGWGGRIDTQYF
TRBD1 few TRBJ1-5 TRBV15 TGTGCCACCAGCCACCAGGGGGCGACAGGATATCAGCCCCAGCATTTT CATSHQGATGYQPQHF
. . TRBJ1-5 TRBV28 TGTGCCAGCAGCCGCCGAGGGGGACTCAATCAGCCCCAGCATTTT CASSRRGGLNQPQHF
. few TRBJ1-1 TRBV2 TGTGCCAGCCGGGGATTCTCTGAAGCTTTCTTT CASRGFSEAFF
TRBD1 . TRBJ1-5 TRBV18 TGTGCCAGCTCACAGCCCGGGACAGGGAGTCAGCCCCAGCATTTT CASSQPGTGSQPQHF
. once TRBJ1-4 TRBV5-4 TGTGCCAGCAGCCGGGACGGTGCAACTAATGAAAAACTGTTTTTT CASSRDGATNEKLFF
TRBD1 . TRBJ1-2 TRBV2 TGTGCCAGCAGTGAATTACAGGGGAACTATGGCTACACCTTC CASSELQGNYGYTF
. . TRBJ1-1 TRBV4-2 TGTGCCAGCAGCCACACGAATCAGGACACTGAAGCTTTCTTT CASSHTNQDTEAFF
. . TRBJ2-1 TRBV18 TGTGCCAGCTCACCAGGACAGATCTCCTACAATGAGCAGTTCTTC CASSPGQISYNEQFF
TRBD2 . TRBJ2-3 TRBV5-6 TGTGCCAGCAGCTACAGCGGGAGTACAGATACGCAGTATTTT CASSYSGSTDTQYF
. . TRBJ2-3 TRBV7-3 TGTGCCAGCAGCTTGGGGCAGAACACAGATACGCAGTATTTT CASSLGQNTDTQYF
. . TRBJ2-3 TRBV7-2 TGTGCCAGCAGCTTAGGTCCGGGTCGCACAGATACGCAGTATTTT CASSLGPGRTDTQYF
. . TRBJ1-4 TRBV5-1 TGCGCCAGCACTCCGGGAGGGAATGAAAAACTGTTTTTT CASTPGGNEKLFF
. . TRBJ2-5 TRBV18 TGTGCCAGCTCACCGAGGATATCGAGCGGAGGGTTGCAAGAGACCCAGTACTTC CASSPRISSGGLQETQYF
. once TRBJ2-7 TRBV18 TGTGCCAGCTCACCACTCGATACATCTTCGGGCTCGCGTTACGAGCAGTACTTC CASSPLDTSSGSRYEQYF
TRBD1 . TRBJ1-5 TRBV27 TGTGCCAGCAGGACGGGACAGGGGGGCAATCAGCCCCAGCATTTT CASRTGQGGNQPQHF
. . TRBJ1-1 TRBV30 TGTGCCTGGAATCGAGGGGGAGCTTGGATGAACACTGAAGCTTTCTTT CAWNRGGAWMNTEAFF
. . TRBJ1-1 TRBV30 TGTGCCTGGAGTTCGTCCAGCATGAACACTGAAGCTTTCTTT CAWSSSSMNTEAFF
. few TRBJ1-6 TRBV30 TGTGCCTGGAGTGGAGAGGGAAATAATTCACCCCTCCACTTT CAWSGEGNNSPLHF
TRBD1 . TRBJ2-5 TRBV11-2 TGTGCCAGCAGCTCGAGACAGGGGCGAGGGGAGACCCAGTACTTC CASSSRQGRGETQYF
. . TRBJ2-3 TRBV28 TGTGCCGGCTCGGGCGGAGCTAAAGATACGCAGTATTTT CAGSGGAKDTQYF
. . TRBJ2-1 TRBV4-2 TGTGCCAGCAGCCAAGAGAAAAACAAAAATGCCGCTTTCGGAGAGCAGTTCTTC CASSQEKNKNAAFGEQFF
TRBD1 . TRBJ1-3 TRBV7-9 TGTGCCAGCAGCAAGGACAGGGGGCTTGGAAACACCATATATTTT CASSKDRGLGNTIYF
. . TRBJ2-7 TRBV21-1 TGTGCCAGCAGCAAGGCACAAGCCGGGACAGGGGGGACCTACGAGCAGTACTTC CASSKAQAGTGGTYEQYF
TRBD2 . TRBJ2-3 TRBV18 TGTGCCAGCTCACCACGAGCGGGAGGAATAATTATCGATACGCAGTATTTT CASSPRAGGIIIDTQYF
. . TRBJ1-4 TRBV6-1 TGTGCCAGCAAGCTGGCCGGGGTGGGAGAAAAACTGTTTTTT CASKLAGVGEKLFF
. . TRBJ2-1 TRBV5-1 TGCGCCAGCAGCTTGGACCATTACAATGAGCAGTTCTTC CASSLDHYNEQFF
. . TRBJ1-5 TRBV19 TGTGCCAGTATCCGGACCCCCAGCAATCAGCCCCAGCATTTT CASIRTPSNQPQHF
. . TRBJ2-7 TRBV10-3 TGTGCCATCAGTGAGGCTTCCGGGCCCCGCCCCTACGAGCAGTACTTC CAISEASGPRPYEQYF
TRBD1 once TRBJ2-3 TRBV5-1 TGCGCCAGCAGCTTATCCGGGACAGGCACAGATACGCAGTATTTT CASSLSGTGTDTQYF
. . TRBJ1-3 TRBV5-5 TGTGCCAGCAGCCAACAACGACAGGCATACTCTGGAAACACCATATATTTT CASSQQRQAYSGNTIYF
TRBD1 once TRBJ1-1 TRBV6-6 TGTGCCAGCAGTCCAACAGGGGGAAGAATCACTGAAGCTTTCTTT CASSPTGGRITEAFF
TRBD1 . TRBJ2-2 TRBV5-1 TGCGCCAGCAGCGACCGGACAGGGAATACCGGGGAGCTGTTTTTT CASSDRTGNTGELFF
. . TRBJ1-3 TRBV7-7 TGTGCTAGCAGAATCCACGACCGGGGCTCTGGAAACACCATATATTTT CASRIHDRGSGNTIYF
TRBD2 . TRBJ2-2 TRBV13 TGTGCCAGCAGCTTGGAGTCTAGCGGGAGGAACACCGGGGAGCTGTTTTTT CASSLESSGRNTGELFF
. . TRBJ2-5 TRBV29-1 TGCAGCGTTGAAGCGGGGTTTGAAGAGACCCAGTACTTC CSVEAGFEETQYF
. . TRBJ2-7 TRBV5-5 TGTGCCAGCAGCTTGGTGCAGGGCCGCTCCTACGAGCAGTACTTC CASSLVQGRSYEQYF
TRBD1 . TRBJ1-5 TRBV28 TGTGCCAGCAATACCCCAGGGGGCGCCGCGGTTCAGCCCCAGCATTTT CASNTPGGAAVQPQHF